This TCR beta chain was identified in a study of type 1 regulatory T cells. About the study: An in vitro protocol generated T-allo10, a Tr1-enriched, alloantigen-specific CD4 T cell product.

From germline, CDR1 is SGHTA and CDR2 FQGNSA. The CDR3 is made up of 15 amino acids. Deletions cut 0 bases from V and 8 bases from J, with 14 bases between. TCRdb fed the reads into MiXCR, producing one record per CDR3 protein. The table lists about 65,000 distinct CDR3 sequences, about 50% of them singletons. This clonotype has a handful of counts. What it binds is not known. Notes on the study in general: Type 1 regulatory T cells had a more restricted TCR repertoire than non-type 1 regulatory T cells.

The specimen sequenced was cultured non-Tr1 T cells, either the whole culture or a sorted T cell fraction (not recorded which). This TCR came from a human donor in good health. The chain uses TRBV7-2 and TRBJ1-3; tentatively, D is TRBD1 (5 bases). The CDR3 nucleotides read TGTGCCAGCAGCTTAGCGCAGGGTAGAGAGGACACCATATATTTT. Its translation: CASSLAQGREDTIYF.